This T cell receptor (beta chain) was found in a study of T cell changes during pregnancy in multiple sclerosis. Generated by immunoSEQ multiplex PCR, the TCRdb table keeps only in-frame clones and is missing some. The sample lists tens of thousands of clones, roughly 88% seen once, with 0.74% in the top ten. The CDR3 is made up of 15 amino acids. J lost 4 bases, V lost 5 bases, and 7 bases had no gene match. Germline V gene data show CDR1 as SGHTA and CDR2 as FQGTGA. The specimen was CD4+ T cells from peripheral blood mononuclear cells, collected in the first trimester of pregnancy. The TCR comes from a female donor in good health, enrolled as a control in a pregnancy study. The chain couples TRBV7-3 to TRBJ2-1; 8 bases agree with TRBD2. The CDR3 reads CASSPGVAGYNEQFF. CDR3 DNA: TGTGCCAGCAGCCCCGGGGTAGCGGGGTACAATGAGCAGTTCTTC.